Below, one T cell receptor beta chain is given with its context. Data came from immunoSEQ multiplex PCR; TCRdb stores just in-frame clones and leaves some out. The table lists about 660,000 clones, roughly 90% of them singletons, with about 0.01% in the top ten. These data belong to a study of shared T cell receptors in the human thymus. There are 12 residues in the CDR3. Trimming stripped 3 bases from V and 5 bases from J, with 5 bases between. CDR1 and CDR2 (germline): SGHTA, FQGNSA. Another study also made use of these data, one on human thymus T cells. That study adds: Infants served as donors; they were healthy and Finnish and were having corrective surgery for congenital heart defects. In corrective heart surgery, resections were taken, and these provided the thymus tissue. Related research has reported that thymic repertoires overlap highly among unrelated individuals.

The chain joins TRBV7-2 to TRBJ1-5; D gene uncertain. Specimen: thymocytes. This receptor was taken from a boy less than two years old with a congenital heart defect. The CDR3 region has the DNA TGTGCCAGCAGCTTCCCGGATCAGCCCCAGCATTTT. Translation gives CASSFPDQPQHF.